A selection of T cell receptor beta chains follows, all from one sample in a study of blood T cell repertoires in COVID-19. Libraries were prepared by immunoSEQ multiplex PCR; TCRdb keeps only in-frame clonotypes and omits some of them. Among some 460,000 clones, roughly 87% were seen once, and the ten largest hold roughly 0.7%. The sample taken for sequencing was PBMCs or T cells enriched from blood (not recorded which). Receptors originate from a woman aged 18-29 years who had recovered from COVID-19. Each CDR3 is given with its conserved first and last residue. D genes are given only for firm matches. Rows may omit the clone size; those that give it use once, few, many or a size class.

TRBJ2-3,TRBV15,.,.,CATSRGTSGTDTQYF,TGTGCCACCAGCAGAGGCACCAGCGGCACAGATACGCAGTATTTT
TRBJ1-2,TRBV6-5,.,.,CASRLDGDDGYTF,TGTGCCAGCAGGTTAGACGGAGACGATGGCTACACCTTC
TRBJ1-6,TRBV7-9,TRBD1,.,CASSPTRDSYNSPLHF,TGTGCCAGCAGCCCAACCAGGGACAGCTATAATTCACCCCTCCACTTT
TRBJ2-7,TRBV19,.,.,CASRRGNGEQYF,TGTGCCAGTAGAAGGGGTAACGGCGAGCAGTACTTC
TRBJ2-1,TRBV15,.,.,CATSRGAGYGNEQFF,TGTGCCACCAGCAGAGGAGCGGGTTATGGCAATGAGCAGTTCTTC
TRBJ2-3,TRBV5-4,.,.,CASKGGRTDTQYF,TGTGCCAGCAAGGGAGGACGCACAGATACGCAGTATTTT
TRBJ2-3,TRBV2,TRBD1,.,CASSGGTGADTQYF,TGTGCCAGCAGTGGCGGGACAGGAGCAGATACGCAGTATTTT
TRBJ2-7,TRBV5-1,.,.,CASSLSGALGGSYEQYF,TGCGCCAGCAGCTTATCTGGGGCTCTGGGGGGATCCTACGAGCAGTACTTC
TRBJ1-2,TRBV5-1,.,.,CASSLGGTNTDGYTF,TGCGCCAGCAGCTTGGGAGGGACTAATACCGATGGCTACACCTTC
TRBJ2-1,TRBV19,.,.,CASSFADSYNEQFF,TGTGCCAGTAGCTTTGCGGACTCCTACAATGAGCAGTTCTTC
TRBJ2-7,TRBV5-4,.,.,CASSLAVGVSYEQYF,TGTGCCAGCAGCTTGGCCGTCGGGGTTTCCTACGAGCAGTACTTC
TRBJ1-2,TRBV9,TRBD1,.,CASSPSGQGDIGGYTF,TGTGCCAGCAGCCCCTCCGGGCAGGGGGACATAGGGGGCTACACCTTC
TRBJ1-1,TRBV20-1,.,few,CSASRSYSYTEAFF,TGCAGTGCTAGTAGATCGTACAGCTACACTGAAGCTTTCTTT
TRBJ1-2,TRBV24-1,.,.,CATSDPGRGYGYTF,TGTGCCACCAGTGACCCTGGACGGGGTTATGGCTACACCTTC
TRBJ1-1,TRBV6-6,.,.,CASRATGNTEAFF,TGTGCCAGCAGAGCGACAGGGAACACTGAAGCTTTCTTT
TRBJ1-5,TRBV28,.,once,CASSLYREDNQPQHF,TGTGCCAGCAGTTTATACCGGGAGGACAATCAGCCCCAGCATTTT
TRBJ2-1,TRBV4-2,TRBD2,.,CASSQDTSGIYNEQFF,TGTGCCAGCAGCCAAGATACCAGCGGGATCTACAATGAGCAGTTCTTC
TRBJ2-3,TRBV7-2,TRBD2,.,CASSLGPGGARDTQYF,TGTGCCAGCAGCTTAGGGCCGGGGGGGGCCAGGGATACGCAGTATTTT
TRBJ1-3,TRBV30,TRBD1,.,CAWGLDHRGLIYF,TGTGCCTGGGGTTTAGACCACAGGGGGCTAATATATTTT
TRBJ2-1,TRBV30,TRBD2,.,CAWSVERGTYNEQFF,TGTGCCTGGAGTGTAGAGCGGGGGACCTACAATGAGCAGTTCTTC
TRBJ2-5,TRBV7-8,.,.,CASSADSQETQYF,TGTGCCAGCAGCGCTGACAGTCAAGAGACCCAGTACTTC
TRBJ1-2,TRBV27,.,.,CASSTFSGGPVYGYTF,TGTGCCAGCAGTACCTTTAGTGGAGGTCCCGTCTACGGCTACACCTTC
TRBJ2-1,TRBV7-9,.,.,CASSLRNEQFF,TGTGCCAGCAGCCTTCGCAATGAGCAGTTCTTC
TRBJ2-1,TRBV18,.,.,CASSPSRLGTYNEQFF,TGTGCCAGCTCACCCTCTAGGCTAGGCACCTACAATGAGCAGTTCTTC
TRBJ2-5,TRBV27,TRBD2,.,CASSRLAGYQETQYF,TGTGCCAGCAGTCGACTAGCGGGATACCAAGAGACCCAGTACTTC
TRBJ1-1,TRBV7-3,.,.,CASSLTGPHQAFF,TGTGCCAGCAGCTTAACTGGCCCGCACCAAGCTTTCTTT
TRBJ2-7,TRBV5-1,.,.,CASSLQQASYEQYF,TGCGCCAGCAGCTTACAACAGGCCAGCTACGAGCAGTACTTC
TRBJ1-2,TRBV5-1,TRBD1,.,CASSLGTGGGNYGYTF,TGCGCCAGCAGCTTGGGAACAGGGGGAGGAAACTATGGCTACACCTTC
TRBJ2-7,TRBV7-2,TRBD2,.,CASSSMTSGGGEQYF,TGTGCCAGCAGCTCAATGACTAGCGGGGGGGGCGAGCAGTACTTC
TRBJ1-4,TRBV29-1,.,.,CSVEGQGSEKLFF,TGCAGCGTTGAGGGTCAGGGAAGTGAAAAACTGTTTTTT
TRBJ1-2,TRBV14,.,.,CASSQFIAGRNYGYTF,TGTGCCAGCAGCCAATTTATCGCCGGCAGGAACTATGGCTACACCTTC
TRBJ1-2,TRBV5-8,.,.,CASSLDMNDGYTF,TGTGCCAGCAGCTTGGACATGAATGATGGCTACACCTTC
TRBJ2-3,TRBV3-1/TRBV3-2,.,.,CASSQDLGGQYF,TGTGCCAGCAGCCAAGATTTAGGGGGGCAGTATTTT
TRBJ2-1,TRBV7-2,TRBD2,.,CASSSRAGLIYNEQFF,TGTGCCAGCAGCTCCCGAGCGGGGCTGATATATAATGAGCAGTTCTTC
TRBJ2-1,TRBV5-4,TRBD2,.,CASSLVRAGGGDEQFF,TGTGCCAGCAGCTTAGTTAGAGCGGGGGGCGGGGATGAGCAGTTCTTC
TRBJ1-5,TRBV28,.,.,CASSLGGGGNQPQHF,TGTGCCAGCAGTTTGGGGGGGGGAGGCAATCAGCCCCAGCATTTT
TRBJ2-7,TRBV6-5,TRBD1,.,CASSLSGTVDNEQYF,TGTGCCAGCAGCCTGTCCGGGACAGTGGACAACGAGCAGTACTTC
TRBJ1-1,TRBV7-9,.,.,CASSPQGWSRTEAFF,TGTGCCAGCAGCCCCCAGGGATGGAGCCGCACTGAAGCTTTCTTT
TRBJ2-5,TRBV3-1/TRBV3-2,TRBD1,.,CASSQKGQGGETQYF,TGTGCCAGCAGCCAAAAGGGACAGGGAGGAGAGACCCAGTACTTC
TRBJ2-5,TRBV28,.,.,CASSPTLGGQETQYF,TGTGCCAGCAGTCCCACGTTGGGGGGACAAGAGACCCAGTACTTC
TRBJ2-5,TRBV28,.,.,CASSFIGSRVIGETQYF,TGTGCCAGCAGTTTTATAGGGTCCAGGGTAATAGGGGAGACCCAGTACTTC
TRBJ1-5,TRBV28,.,.,CASDLTGVQGRQPQHF,TGTGCCAGCGATCTCACAGGCGTCCAGGGTAGACAGCCCCAGCATTTT
TRBJ1-1,TRBV7-2,.,.,CASSLVLGVGANTEAFF,TGTGCCAGCAGCTTAGTCCTTGGGGTGGGAGCGAACACTGAAGCTTTCTTT
TRBJ1-6,TRBV4-2,.,.,CASSQEARDSYNSPLHF,TGTGCCAGCAGCCAAGAGGCCAGGGACTCCTATAATTCACCCCTCCACTTT
TRBJ2-1,TRBV7-2,TRBD1,.,CASSLRTGGGGEQFF,TGTGCCAGCAGCTTAAGGACAGGGGGCGGCGGTGAGCAGTTCTTC
TRBJ1-1,TRBV2,.,.,CASSETGEGTEAFF,TGTGCCAGCAGTGAAACGGGGGAAGGCACTGAAGCTTTCTTT
TRBJ2-1,TRBV25-1,TRBD2,once,CASSAGLAGGYEQFF,TGTGCCAGCAGCGCTGGACTAGCGGGGGGGTATGAGCAGTTCTTC
TRBJ1-1,TRBV2,.,.,CASRYSVSTEAFF,TGTGCCAGCAGATATTCGGTTTCCACTGAAGCTTTCTTT
TRBJ1-5,TRBV7-3,.,.,CASSSQGYSNQPQHF,TGTGCCAGCAGCTCGCAGGGCTATAGCAATCAGCCCCAGCATTTT
TRBJ1-5,TRBV5-8,TRBD1,.,CASSGRGLGNQPQHF,TGTGCCAGCAGCGGAAGGGGGCTCGGTAATCAGCCCCAGCATTTT
TRBJ2-7,TRBV5-1,TRBD1,.,CASSLPRGPPYEQYF,TGCGCCAGCAGCTTGCCTAGGGGGCCCCCCTACGAGCAGTACTTC
TRBJ2-7,TRBV6-1,.,.,CASSDDRKGEQYF,TGTGCCAGCAGTGACGACAGGAAGGGAGAGCAGTACTTC
TRBJ2-6,TRBV7-9,.,.,CASSYTGSGANVLTF,TGTGCCAGCAGCTATACAGGCTCTGGGGCCAACGTCCTGACTTTC
TRBJ2-7,TRBV19,TRBD1,.,CASSIRQGSYEQYF,TGTGCCAGTAGTATAAGACAGGGATCCTACGAGCAGTACTTC
TRBJ1-5,TRBV27,TRBD1,.,CASSFGTGGNQPQHF,TGTGCCAGCAGTTTCGGGACAGGGGGCAATCAGCCCCAGCATTTT